A single sample gave rise to the 9 T cell receptor beta chains below, sequenced in a study of cytomegalovirus exposure and HLA in healthy donors. The PCR made use of 60 Vbeta and 13 Jbeta primers. The data were produced by immunoSEQ multiplex PCR, yet TCRdb's version contains in-frame clones alone and is incomplete. The table lists 50,000 to 65,000 clones, approximately 71% of them singletons. Sequences were obtained from PBMCs. All receptors derive from a woman in her thirties or forties in good health and CMV-seropositive.

The V and J genes are TRBV7-8 and TRBJ1-4, with 8 bases matching TRBD1. Per germline, CDR1 SGHVS and CDR2 FQNEAQ. Trimming cost V 0 bases and J 1 base; bases outside gene matches: 7. The CDR3 loop spans 18 amino acids. CDR3 residues: CASSLAQGGGRTNEKLFF. In DNA form, the CDR3 reads TGTGCCAGCAGCTTAGCACAGGGGGGCGGGAGAACTAATGAAAAACTGTTTTTT. Full variable domain (outside the CDR3, taken from reference TRBV7-8 and TRBJ1-4): GAGVSQSPRYKVAKRGQDVALRCDPISGHVSLFWYQQALGQGPEFLTYFQNEAQLDKSGLPSDRFFAERPEGSVSTLKIQRTQQEDSAVYLCASSLAQGGGRTNEKLFFGSGTQLSVL.

This clone was detected a few times. The chain links TRBV9 to TRBJ2-2; maybe TRBD2 (5 bases). The CDR3 sequence is 15 residues long. The V gene lost 2 bases and the J gene lost 6 bases, with 14 bases spanning the gap. Germline CDR1 SGDLS, CDR2 YYNGEE. The CDR3 region is CASSVTTGSAGELFF. The CDR3 bases are TGTGCCAGCAGCGTCACCACGGGGTCCGCCGGGGAGCTGTTTTTT.

This chain connects TRBV4-2 to TRBJ2-7; 7 bases are a match to TRBD1. Trimming took 1 base from V and 1 from J; bases not matched to a gene: 7. Germline assignment: CDR1 LGHNA and CDR2 YNFKEQ. The CDR3 contains 16 residues. The CDR3 nucleotides read TGTGCCAGCAGCCAAGGTGGACAGGTCCTATCCTACGAGCAGTACTTC. Its protein product is CASSQGGQVLSYEQYF.

The gene calls are TRBV6-1 and TRBJ1-6; TRBD1 agrees at 7 bases. Germline loops: CDR1 MNHNS, CDR2 SASEGT. The trim removed 3 bases at V and 13 bases at J, leaving 9 bases unmatched. The CDR3 has 14 residues. DNA for the CDR3: TGTGCCAGCAGTGAGGGACAGAAGTTTGGTCCCCTCCACTTT. This codes for CASSEGQKFGPLHF.

The chain joins TRBV19 to TRBJ1-5, with 7 positions matching TRBD1. This CDR3 comprises 15 residues. Germline V gene data show CDR1 as LNHDA and CDR2 as SQIVND (reference sequence). Trimming cost V 4 bases and J 5 bases; bases outside gene matches: 8. The CDR3 DNA sequence: TGTGCCAGTAGTACGGGTGGAGGGGGCGATCAGCCCCAGCATTTT. Residues: CASSTGGGGDQPQHF.

The chain couples TRBV5-4 to TRBJ1-1; unclear D gene. Germline assignment: CDR1 SGHNT and CDR2 YYREEE (reference sequence). V lost 1 base, J lost 7 bases, and 11 bases lay in between. The CDR3 totals 13 residues. The CDR3 region has the DNA TGTGCCAGCAGCTTGAAGCAGGCCCGTGAAGCTTTCTTT. Translated: CASSLKQAREAFF.

J is TRBJ1-5 and V is TRBV30; 7 bases align to TRBD1. The CDR3 extends over 15 amino acids. Germline trimming cut 2 bases from V and 0 bases from J; bases unmatched to any gene: 4. Germline CDR1 GTSNPN, CDR2 SVGIG (reference sequence). The CDR3 sequence: CAWSPGTVSNQPQHF. The CDR3 DNA reads as TGTGCCTGGAGTCCCGGGACAGTTAGCAATCAGCCCCAGCATTTT.

The chain links TRBV6-1 to TRBJ1-5; D not resolved. With 8 bases removed from V and 0 bases from J, the gap between germline ends came to 14 bases. The CDR3 has 15 residues. From germline, CDR1 is MNHNS and CDR2 SASEGT. CDR3 DNA: TGTGCCAGCCAGAAGATGGCGGGTAGCAATCAGCCCCAGCATTTT. Translation gives CASQKMAGSNQPQHF.

This clone came up once. The rearrangement uses TRBV25-1 and TRBJ2-3, with TRBD2 matching over 13 bases. The germline V gene encodes CDR1 MGHDK and CDR2 SYGVNS. The CDR3 contains 18 residues. V was clipped by 5 bases and J by 2 bases; unmatched bases: 10. CDR3 loop: CASSHTRLAGGPTDTQYF. Here the CDR3 DNA reads TGTGCCAGCAGTCATACAAGACTAGCGGGGGGCCCCACAGATACGCAGTATTTT.